The 5 T cell receptor beta chains listed next were all sequenced from one sample in a study of response to subunit inactivated influenza vaccine. TCRdb called the RT-PCR reads again in MiXCR, with one record for every CDR3 protein. The sample contains 200,000 to 300,000 distinct CDR3 sequences, more than 10% of which appear only once. Source: non-naive T cells sorted from PBMCs, taken 14 to 15 days before vaccination. All receptors come from a man between 45 and 60 years old who received an inactivated influenza vaccine.

The V and J genes are TRBV20-1 and TRBJ1-5; D not resolved. Germline values: CDR1 DFQATT, CDR2 SNEGSKA (reference sequence). V gave up 5 bases and J gave up 4 bases, with 12 bases separating them. The CDR3 is 13 residues long. CDR3 nucleotide sequence: TGCAGTGCTGTCGGAACGGCAAATCAGCCCCAGCATTTT. Encoded protein: CSAVGTANQPQHF.

V and J are TRBV27 and TRBJ2-7, with D perhaps matching TRBD1 or TRBD2 (5 bases each). This CDR3 is built from 16 residues. Per the germline V gene, CDR1 is MNHEY and CDR2 is SMNVEV (reference sequence). Trimming shortened V by 5 bases and J by 5 bases, and 22 bases separated the two germline ends. The CDR3 loop is CASSRETIAGRNEQYF. The CDR3 nucleotides read TGTGCCAGCAGTAGAGAAACTATTGCAGGGAGAAACGAGCAGTACTTC.

This clonotype was counted at least ten times. The CDR3 DNA follows: TGTGCCAGCAGCGTAGCGGACGGCTGGCCAGATACGCAGTATTTT. Its protein is CASSVADGWPDTQYF. The chain recombines TRBV9 with TRBJ2-3; unclear D gene. Germline-derived CDR1 and CDR2 are SGDLS and YYNGEE. The length of the CDR3 is 15 residues. V lost 0 bases, J lost 4 bases, and 12 bases lay in between.

This rearrangement joins TRBV20-1 to TRBJ1-2, with 8 bases aligning to TRBD1. This CDR3 has 13 amino acids. Germline CDR1 is DFQATT and CDR2 is SNEGSKA (reference sequence). CDR3: CSPGQGASYGYTF. CDR3 nucleotides: TGCAGCCCTGGGCAGGGGGCGAGCTATGGCTACACCTTC.

The table lists this clonotype with many counts. The chain combines TRBV28 with TRBJ1-4, with a tentative D call TRBD1 (6 bases). Trimming removed 4 bases from V and 3 bases from J, with 21 bases in between. This CDR3 has 18 amino acids. Germline CDR1 is MDHEN and CDR2 is SYDVKM. This CDR3 reads CASSSFRGRGWANEKLFF. The CDR3 DNA reads as TGTGCCAGCAGTTCATTCAGGGGCCGAGGGTGGGCTAATGAAAAACTGTTTTTT.